Shown below are 24 T cell receptor beta chains from a single sample sequenced in a study of shared clonotypes between healthy human individuals. Terminally differentiated effector memory CD45RA+ cells were excluded from the naive CD8 cells, which were CD45RO-negative and positively selected for CCR7. Some clones are missing from TCRdb's copy, which holds only in-frame ones; the method was immunoSEQ multiplex PCR. The top ten clones hold 1.7% of a sample with roughly 2.1 million clones, around 93% of them seen once. Sequencing input: naive CD8+ T cells from PBMCs. The receptors originated from a man between 18 and 35 years old in good health. Some clones in this sample may be carry-over from other donors' samples.

The J gene is TRBJ2-7, the V gene TRBV7-3; 7 positions match TRBD2. Germline V lookup: CDR1 SGHTA, CDR2 FQGTGA. The J segment lost 2 bases and the V segment lost 4 bases, leaving 8 bases of the junction unmatched. CDR3 length equals 15 residues. The CDR3 reads CASSSRASGTYEQYF. CDR3 nucleotides: TGTGCCAGCAGCTCCCGGGCTAGCGGAACCTACGAGCAGTACTTC. The complete variable domain, with remaining parts taken from reference TRBV7-3 and TRBJ2-7, reads GAGVSQTPSNKVTEKGKYVELRCDPISGHTALYWYRQSLGQGPEFLIYFQGTGAADDSGLPNDRFFAVRPEGSVSTLKIQRTERGDSAVYLCASSSRASGTYEQYFGPGTRLTVT.

This chain links TRBV19 with TRBJ1-2, with 9 bases lining up with TRBD1. This CDR3 region has 13 residues. Trimming at V came to 4 bases and at J to 8 bases, leaving 5 bases not matched to a gene. The germline V gene has CDR1 LNHDA and CDR2 SQIVND (reference sequence). In DNA form, the CDR3 reads TGTGCCAGTAGTACTTGGACAGGGGAAGGCTACACCTTC. Amino acid sequence: CASSTWTGEGYTF.

This clone was seen once. The chain couples TRBV5-1 to TRBJ1-5; D is uncertain. V was trimmed by 0 bases and J by 4 bases, leaving 11 bases between them. CDR3 size: 15 residues. The V gene's germline CDR1 is SGHRS and CDR2 YFSETQ. The CDR3 DNA is TGCGCCAGCAGCTTGGGGGAGGCGGCAAATCAGCCCCAGCATTTT. Translation: CASSLGEAANQPQHF.

V usage is TRBV28 and J usage is TRBJ1-2, with D possibly TRBD1 on 6 matching bases. The V end was cut by 5 bases, the J end by 4 bases, with 20 bases between. This CDR3 region has 16 residues. Germline V CDR1 and CDR2: MDHEN, SYDVKM. For the CDR3, the DNA is TGTGCCAGCAGTCAGCAACCGTCGGGGGCTCTCTATGGCTACACCTTC. Translated: CASSQQPSGALYGYTF.

Concerning this clone: Other nucleotide sequences in the sample specify the same CDR3. The V call is TRBV4-1, the J call TRBJ1-3, with D possibly matching TRBD1 (5 bases). V lost 4 bases, J lost 4 bases, and 8 bases lay in between. Germline V gene lookup returns CDR1 MGHRA and CDR2 YSYEKL. This CDR3 is built from 13 residues. The CDR3 DNA reads TGCGCCAGCAGCCCGGGGCCCGGAAACACCATATATTTT. This sequence encodes CASSPGPGNTIYF.

The rearrangement uses TRBV28 and TRBJ1-1; unclear D gene. Trimming removed 5 bases from V and 1 base from J, with 14 bases in between. The CDR3 is 15 residues long. CDR1 is MDHEN and CDR2 is SYDVKM in the germline V gene. CDR3 amino acids: CASSPNPQKNTEAFF. CDR3 nucleotide sequence: TGTGCCAGCAGTCCGAACCCGCAGAAGAACACTGAAGCTTTCTTT. The whole variable domain, remainder taken from reference TRBV28 and TRBJ1-1, is DVKVTQSSRYLVKRTGEKVFLECVQDMDHENMFWYRQDPGLGLRLIYFSYDVKMKEKGDIPEGYSVSREKKERFSLILESASTNQTSMYLCASSPNPQKNTEAFFGQGTRLTVV.

The V gene is TRBV18, the J gene TRBJ2-5; D is uncertain. CDR1 KGHSH and CDR2 LQKENI come from the germline V gene. V lost 6 bases to trimming and J lost 2 bases, with 4 bases between them. This CDR3 has 11 residues. This chain's CDR3 is CASSQQETQYF. The CDR3 bases are TGTGCCAGCTCTCAACAAGAGACCCAGTACTTC.

The chain uses TRBV4-3 and TRBJ1-2, with D unclear. Deletions cut 0 bases from V and 4 bases from J, with 21 bases between. CDR1 is LGHNA and CDR2 is YSLEER in the germline V gene. This CDR3 comprises 18 residues. This CDR3 is CASSQEMSGSIVSYGYTF. The CDR3 nucleotides read TGCGCCAGCAGCCAAGAAATGTCGGGGAGTATCGTTTCCTATGGCTACACCTTC.

The genes are TRBV13 and TRBJ2-3; 10 bases fit TRBD2. V lost 5 bases and J lost 10; bases outside the gene matches: 6. There are 13 residues in the CDR3. From germline, CDR1 is PRHDT and CDR2 FYEKMQ (reference sequence). The CDR3 DNA is TGTGCCAGCAGCCCCCAGCGGGAGGGCTCGCAGTATTTT. This translates into CASSPQREGSQYF.

V is TRBV2 and J is TRBJ2-1; 11 bases fit TRBD2. The ends lost 6 bases at V and 12 bases at J; junction bases unmatched: 13. The CDR3 loop spans 15 amino acids. Germline V gene sequence: CDR1 SNHLY, CDR2 FYNNEI. The CDR3 region has the DNA TGTGCCAGCAGACCGGGACTAGCGGCATCCCATGGGCAGTTCTTC. Its translation is CASRPGLAASHGQFF.

The V gene is TRBV19, the J gene TRBJ1-5; D is undetermined. CDR3 length: 15 amino acids. Trimming removed 4 bases from V and 0 bases from J, with 10 bases in between. The germline V gene has CDR1 LNHDA and CDR2 SQIVND (reference sequence). CDR3 coding DNA: TGTGCCAGTAGTACAAGGCAGAATAGCAATCAGCCCCAGCATTTT. This gives the protein CASSTRQNSNQPQHF.

The gene calls are TRBV5-6 and TRBJ1-5; D ambiguous. The length of the CDR3 is 17 residues. V lost 4 bases and J lost 2, with 19 bases in between. Looked up from germline, CDR1 is SGHDT and CDR2 is YYEEEE. As DNA, the CDR3 is TGTGCCAGCAGCATGTCCGGAGGCAGTTCGGGCAATCAGCCCCAGCATTTT. Encoded protein: CASSMSGGSSGNQPQHF.

The V gene is TRBV30, the J gene TRBJ2-3; 9 nucleotides align to TRBD1. V lost 4 bases to trimming and J lost 3 bases; unmatched junction nucleotides: 5. CDR1 is GTSNPN and CDR2 is SVGIG in the germline V gene (reference sequence). The CDR3 has 14 amino acids. The CDR3 is CAWTDRGYTDTQYF. CDR3 in DNA: TGTGCCTGGACGGACAGGGGTTATACAGATACGCAGTATTTT.

This clone appeared once. The chain joins TRBV28 to TRBJ2-7; TRBD1 matches 9 bases. This CDR3 has 14 amino acids. The V segment lost 5 bases and the J segment 3 bases; nucleotides outside the gene matches: 5. The germline V gene has CDR1 MDHEN and CDR2 SYDVKM. The CDR3 nucleotides are TGTGCCAGCAGTGTAGACAGGGGGTTCTACGAGCAGTACTTC. Translation gives CASSVDRGFYEQYF.

This sequence joins TRBV27 and TRBJ2-7; TRBD2 aligns across 10 bases. This CDR3 region has 16 residues. Trimming cost V 5 bases and J 6 bases; bases outside gene matches: 13. In germline, CDR1 is MNHEY, CDR2 SMNVEV (reference sequence). CDR3 protein: CASSPHPRSGRLEQYF. The CDR3 DNA is TGTGCCAGCAGTCCTCACCCGCGTAGCGGGAGGCTCGAGCAGTACTTC.

V is TRBV30 and J is TRBJ2-7; no firm D call. This CDR3 region has 12 residues. In germline, CDR1 is GTSNPN, CDR2 SVGIG (reference sequence). V shed 1 base and J shed 2 bases, with 6 bases lying between them. The CDR3 nucleotides are TGTGCCTGGAGTGGAGCAGCCTACGAGCAGTACTTC. It codes for CAWSGAAYEQYF.

The V gene is TRBV13, the J gene TRBJ2-1, with 8 bases identical to TRBD2. The CDR3 loop spans 14 amino acids. V lost 3 bases to trimming and J lost 2 bases; unmatched junction nucleotides: 0. Germline V gene lookup returns CDR1 PRHDT and CDR2 FYEKMQ (reference sequence). The DNA of the CDR3 is TGTGCCAGCAGCTTTAGCGGGACCTACAATGAGCAGTTCTTC. Protein product: CASSFSGTYNEQFF.

The V gene is TRBV7-2, the J gene TRBJ2-3; D gene ambiguous. The CDR3 loop spans 12 amino acids. Germline assignment: CDR1 SGHTA and CDR2 FQGNSA. The V gene lost 5 bases and the J gene lost 6 bases, with 9 bases spanning the gap. The CDR3 sequence is CASSQPLDTQYF. In DNA form, the CDR3 reads TGTGCCAGCAGCCAGCCATTGGATACGCAGTATTTT.

V is TRBV29-1 and J is TRBJ2-2; TRBD2 is a possible D gene (6 bases). Germline V gene sequence: CDR1 SQVTM, CDR2 ANQGSEA. Trimming took 6 bases from V and 6 from J, leaving 11 bases between them. The CDR3 runs to 12 residues. The CDR3 DNA follows: TGCAGCGTGGCACCGGGGGCCGGGGAGCTGTTTTTT. Translating gives CSVAPGAGELFF.

This chain uses TRBV29-1 with TRBJ1-3; 10 nucleotides match TRBD1. Germline V CDR1 and CDR2: SQVTM, ANQGSEA. The CDR3 contains 15 residues. V trimming: 3 bases; J trimming: 4 bases; junction bases outside the gene matches: 6. Written as DNA, the CDR3 is TGCAGCGTTGATTCTCCGGGACAGGGGGGAAACACCATATATTTT. This encodes CSVDSPGQGGNTIYF.

V usage is TRBV29-1 and J usage is TRBJ2-7; tentatively, D is TRBD2 (5 bases). The CDR3 sequence is 12 residues long. Per germline, CDR1 SQVTM and CDR2 ANQGSEA. Between the trimmed V and J ends, which lost 7 bases and 2 bases, there was a span of 12 bases. In nucleotides, the CDR3 is TGCAGCGCACGGACTGCTCCCTACGAGCAGTACTTC. Translation gives CSARTAPYEQYF.

The chain has TRBV25-1 and TRBJ1-4, with a weak D call TRBD1 (6 bases). The CDR3 runs to 14 residues. From germline, CDR1 is MGHDK and CDR2 SYGVNS. Trimming stripped 2 bases from V and 8 bases from J, with 12 bases between. CDR3 region: CASSETWGREKLFF. CDR3 DNA: TGTGCCAGCAGTGAAACCTGGGGGCGAGAAAAACTGTTTTTT.

The V gene is TRBV14, the J gene TRBJ2-7, with 11 nucleotides matching TRBD2. The CDR3 loop spans 14 amino acids. V lost 4 bases and J lost 2; bases outside the gene matches: 1. The V gene's germline CDR1 is SGHDN and CDR2 FVKESK. The CDR3 protein is CASSPTSGTYEQYF. CDR3 in DNA: TGTGCCAGCAGCCCGACTAGCGGGACCTACGAGCAGTACTTC.

About this clone: Other DNA sequences from this sample encode an identical CDR3 as well. The chain links TRBV19 to TRBJ1-5; D is ambiguous. There are 15 residues in the CDR3. Germline CDR1 is LNHDA and CDR2 is SQIVND (reference sequence). V was clipped by 3 bases and J by 0 bases, with 9 bases between them. CDR3 bases: TGTGCCAGTAGTATCATCCGGGATAGCAATCAGCCCCAGCATTTT. Its protein is CASSIIRDSNQPQHF.